The source of this T cell receptor (beta chain) is a study of T cells in narcolepsy. About the research overall: Patients with NT1 or NT2 and healthy control donors were enrolled.

Germline CDR1 is SGHNT and CDR2 is YYREEE (reference sequence). The length of the CDR3 is 14 residues. V dropped 2 bases and J dropped 3 bases, with 9 bases sitting between them. Concerning this clone: The antigen is undetermined.

General observations from the study: Autoreactive clonotypes reportedly recurred in blood of same and different patients, not controls. Autoreactive clone sequences were missing from some blood memory CD4+ repertoires.

Assay used: immunoSEQ multiplex PCR; TCRdb lists only in-frame clones, some missing. The data contain about 40,000 clones, 88% of them singletons. The receptor was isolated from a human donor with narcolepsy. Sequencing was performed on CD45RA- memory CD4+ T cells from PBMCs. The gene calls are TRBV5-4 and TRBJ2-1, with D possibly being TRBD2 (6 bases). Here the CDR3 DNA reads TGTGCCAGCAGCTTCGGAGGGATCTACAATGAGCAGTTCTTC. As protein: CASSFGGIYNEQFF.